Listed below are T cell receptor beta chains from one sample, sequenced in a study of blood T cell repertoires in COVID-19. Using immunoSEQ multiplex PCR, the repertoire was profiled, and TCRdb retains in-frame clones only, with some absent. The sample lists under 100,000 clones, about four fifths occurring once. Source material: peripheral blood. The receptors originated from a woman aged 55-70 years with acute or convalescent COVID-19. Both conserved end residues are part of each CDR3. The order of the fields is V gene, clone size, J gene, D gene, CDR3 DNA, CDR3 protein. A D gene is named only where the DNA matches it firmly. Part of the rows lack a size; the others show once, few, many or a class for expanded clones.

V gene: TRBV30; clone size: -; J gene: TRBJ1-6; D gene: -; CDR3 DNA: TGTGCCTGGACCAGGGTTACCTATAATTCACCCCTCCACTTT; CDR3 protein: CAWTRVTYNSPLHF
V gene: TRBV7-2; clone size: -; J gene: TRBJ2-3; D gene: -; CDR3 DNA: TGTGCCACCTCCTCCCCAAGCAGTGGGGCGATCACAGATACGCAGTATTTT; CDR3 protein: CATSSPSSGAITDTQYF
V gene: TRBV7-9; clone size: -; J gene: TRBJ2-7; D gene: TRBD2; CDR3 DNA: TGTGCCAGCAGTTCGTGGACTAGCGGGAAATCCTACGAGCAGTACTTC; CDR3 protein: CASSSWTSGKSYEQYF
V gene: TRBV29-1; clone size: -; J gene: TRBJ1-2; D gene: TRBD1; CDR3 DNA: TGCAGCGTTGGAGGGGGCGCGAACTATGGCTACACCTTC; CDR3 protein: CSVGGGANYGYTF
V gene: TRBV24-1; clone size: -; J gene: TRBJ1-2; D gene: TRBD1; CDR3 DNA: TGTGCCACCAGTGATTCGGGACAGGGGGCGGGTGGCTACACCTTC; CDR3 protein: CATSDSGQGAGGYTF
V gene: TRBV12-3/TRBV12-4; clone size: -; J gene: TRBJ1-2; D gene: -; CDR3 DNA: TGTGCCAGCTCACGAAGGGGTGGCTACACCTTC; CDR3 protein: CASSRRGGYTF
V gene: TRBV19; clone size: -; J gene: TRBJ2-7; D gene: TRBD1; CDR3 DNA: TGTGCCAGTAGTCCCGGGACAGGGAGGGCCTACGAGCAGTACTTC; CDR3 protein: CASSPGTGRAYEQYF
V gene: TRBV25-1; clone size: once; J gene: TRBJ2-1; D gene: -; CDR3 DNA: TGTGCCAGCAGTGAATCCCGGGGCTCCTACAATGAGCAGTTCTTC; CDR3 protein: CASSESRGSYNEQFF
V gene: TRBV5-4; clone size: -; J gene: TRBJ2-3; D gene: TRBD2; CDR3 DNA: TGTGCCAGCAGCGGCGGGACTAGCTCTAGGAGCACAGATACGCAGTATTTT; CDR3 protein: CASSGGTSSRSTDTQYF
V gene: TRBV6-6; clone size: -; J gene: TRBJ1-1; D gene: -; CDR3 DNA: TGTGCCAGCAGTTATTCGGGAGCCGGGAACACTGAAGCTTTCTTT; CDR3 protein: CASSYSGAGNTEAFF
V gene: TRBV10-1; clone size: -; J gene: TRBJ2-3; D gene: -; CDR3 DNA: TGCGCCAGCAGTCCCGCAGGGGTGGTGGATGGAGATACGCAGTATTTT; CDR3 protein: CASSPAGVVDGDTQYF
V gene: TRBV7-7; clone size: -; J gene: TRBJ2-3; D gene: TRBD2; CDR3 DNA: TGTGCTAGCAGCCCGACTAGCGGGGGTACAGATACGCAGTATTTT; CDR3 protein: CASSPTSGGTDTQYF
V gene: TRBV5-4; clone size: -; J gene: TRBJ1-3; D gene: -; CDR3 DNA: TGTGCCAGCAGCTTGACCGGGGCTGGAAACACCATATATTTT; CDR3 protein: CASSLTGAGNTIYF
V gene: TRBV7-2; clone size: -; J gene: TRBJ2-1; D gene: -; CDR3 DNA: TGTGCCAGCAGCGTTAGGAGCGTGGGTGAGCAGTTCTTC; CDR3 protein: CASSVRSVGEQFF
V gene: TRBV11-3; clone size: -; J gene: TRBJ1-2; D gene: -; CDR3 DNA: TGTGCCAGCAGCTTAGAGGAAAGGGGGGGCTACACCTTC; CDR3 protein: CASSLEERGGYTF
V gene: TRBV7-9; clone size: once; J gene: TRBJ1-3; D gene: TRBD1; CDR3 DNA: TGTGCCAGCAGCACGGACAGGGCCTCAGGAAACACCATATATTTT; CDR3 protein: CASSTDRASGNTIYF
V gene: TRBV2; clone size: -; J gene: TRBJ1-1; D gene: -; CDR3 DNA: TGTGCCAGCAGACAGGGACCGAACACTGAAGCTTTCTTT; CDR3 protein: CASRQGPNTEAFF
V gene: TRBV30; clone size: -; J gene: TRBJ2-5; D gene: TRBD1; CDR3 DNA: TGTGCCTGGAGTGTACCGGGACAGCAAGAGACCCAGTACTTC; CDR3 protein: CAWSVPGQQETQYF
V gene: TRBV19; clone size: -; J gene: TRBJ1-1; D gene: -; CDR3 DNA: TGTGCCAGTAGTGACCAGAACAGGGCTGAAGCTTTCTTT; CDR3 protein: CASSDQNRAEAFF
V gene: TRBV11-3; clone size: -; J gene: TRBJ2-3; D gene: TRBD2; CDR3 DNA: TGTGCCAGCAGTCCGATGACTAGCGGAAGCACAGATACGCAGTATTTT; CDR3 protein: CASSPMTSGSTDTQYF
V gene: TRBV4-1; clone size: -; J gene: TRBJ2-1; D gene: TRBD2; CDR3 DNA: TGCGCCAGCAGCCCCGCGGGAGGGGAGGGTAGTGAGCAGTTCTTC; CDR3 protein: CASSPAGGEGSEQFF
V gene: TRBV27; clone size: -; J gene: TRBJ2-1; D gene: TRBD2; CDR3 DNA: TGTGCCACCAGCCCCCTTAGAGCGGGGGCAGGGAATGAGCAGTTCTTC; CDR3 protein: CATSPLRAGAGNEQFF
V gene: TRBV4-1; clone size: -; J gene: TRBJ2-2; D gene: -; CDR3 DNA: TGCGCCAGCAGCCAAGCTCACGACTTGGTCGGGGAGCTGTTTTTT; CDR3 protein: CASSQAHDLVGELFF
V gene: TRBV7-2; clone size: few; J gene: TRBJ1-5; D gene: -; CDR3 DNA: TGTGCCAGCAGCTTAGAAGGCACAGTGGATCAGCCCCAGCATTTT; CDR3 protein: CASSLEGTVDQPQHF
V gene: TRBV6-1; clone size: -; J gene: TRBJ2-1; D gene: -; CDR3 DNA: TGTGCCAGCAGTGATAGACGCAGCGCCAATGAGCAGTTCTTC; CDR3 protein: CASSDRRSANEQFF
V gene: TRBV18; clone size: -; J gene: TRBJ1-6; D gene: -; CDR3 DNA: TGTGCCAGCTCACCCGACAGAGTTAATTCACCCCTCCACTTT; CDR3 protein: CASSPDRVNSPLHF
V gene: TRBV30; clone size: -; J gene: TRBJ1-3; D gene: -; CDR3 DNA: TGTGCCTGGCAGGGGTACAGGGAATTGGCTGGAAACACCATATATTTT; CDR3 protein: CAWQGYRELAGNTIYF
V gene: TRBV2; clone size: -; J gene: TRBJ2-5; D gene: -; CDR3 DNA: TGTGCCAGCAGTGAACAGTTAGAGACCCAGTACTTC; CDR3 protein: CASSEQLETQYF
V gene: TRBV2; clone size: -; J gene: TRBJ2-1; D gene: TRBD2; CDR3 DNA: TGTGCCAGCAGTTTGTCGGCGGGAGGTTACAATGAGCAGTTCTTC; CDR3 protein: CASSLSAGGYNEQFF
V gene: TRBV12-3/TRBV12-4; clone size: -; J gene: TRBJ1-1; D gene: TRBD1; CDR3 DNA: TGTGCCAGCAGTTTGTCAGGGGGCACTGAAGCTTTCTTT; CDR3 protein: CASSLSGGTEAFF